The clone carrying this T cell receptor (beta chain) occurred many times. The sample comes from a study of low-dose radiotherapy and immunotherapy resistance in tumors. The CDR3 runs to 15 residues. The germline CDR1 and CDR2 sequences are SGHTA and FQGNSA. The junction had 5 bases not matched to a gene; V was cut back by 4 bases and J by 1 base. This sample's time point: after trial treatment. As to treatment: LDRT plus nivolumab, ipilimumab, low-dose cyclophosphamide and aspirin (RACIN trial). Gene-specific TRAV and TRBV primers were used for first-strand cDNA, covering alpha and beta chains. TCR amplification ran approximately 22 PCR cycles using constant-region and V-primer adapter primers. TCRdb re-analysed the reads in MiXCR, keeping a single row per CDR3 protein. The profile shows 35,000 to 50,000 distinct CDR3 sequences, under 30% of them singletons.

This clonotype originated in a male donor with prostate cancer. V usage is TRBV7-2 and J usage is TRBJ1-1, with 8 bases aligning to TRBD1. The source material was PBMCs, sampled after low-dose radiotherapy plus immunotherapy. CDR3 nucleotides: TGTGCCAGCAGCTCCTACGGGACAGGGAACACTGAAGCTTTCTTT. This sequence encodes CASSSYGTGNTEAFF.